The 9 T cell receptor beta chains reported below all come from one sample, sequenced in a study of cytomegalovirus exposure and HLA in healthy donors. Primers: 60 Vbeta forward and 13 Jbeta reverse. TCRdb's copy holds only in-frame clones and misses some; the assay was immunoSEQ multiplex PCR. This sample has 60,000 to 95,000 clones; approximately 82% occur once, and the top ten carry approximately 20%. Sample: PBMCs. These receptors were obtained from a man in his 70s in good health and CMV-seropositive.

The V gene is TRBV27, the J gene TRBJ2-7; 7 bases fit TRBD1. The germline V gene encodes CDR1 MNHEY and CDR2 SMNVEV (reference sequence). V dropped 3 bases and J dropped 2; count of bases not matched to a gene: 1. This CDR3 has 13 amino acids. CDR3 region: CASSLGQTYEQYF. In DNA, the CDR3 is TGTGCCAGCAGTTTGGGACAGACCTACGAGCAGTACTTC.

The rearrangement joins TRBV6-5 to TRBJ1-1; D perhaps matches TRBD1 (6 bases). V was cut by 1 base and J by 5 bases, with 11 bases left in between. Germline-derived CDR1 and CDR2 are MNHEY and SVGAGI. The CDR3 is 14 residues long. In nucleotides, the CDR3 is TGTGCCAGCAGTTACTTTACGAGGGGGACTGAAGCTTTCTTT. It specifies CASSYFTRGTEAFF.

This clone has only a few counts. This chain joins TRBV7-2 and TRBJ2-1; D may be TRBD2 (6 bases). V lost 5 bases and J lost 4, with 18 bases in between. Germline assignment: CDR1 SGHTA and CDR2 FQGNSA. There are 16 residues in the CDR3. The CDR3 here is CASSPHRFAGYNEQFF. As DNA, the CDR3 is TGTGCCAGCAGCCCCCACCGGTTTGCGGGGTACAATGAGCAGTTCTTC.

This chain uses TRBV4-3 with TRBJ2-5; the match to TRBD1 covers 8 bases. The DNA matches TRBJ2-7 better at its end, which makes the J call doubtful. The germline CDR1 and CDR2 sequences are LGHNA and YSLEER. The CDR3 loop spans 16 amino acids. This CDR3 reads CASSQDSGTGLHEQYF. The CDR3 region has the DNA TGCGCCAGCAGCCAAGATTCGGGGACAGGCCTGCACGAGCAGTACTTC.

V and J are TRBV19 and TRBJ1-5, with no clear D. Looked up from germline, CDR1 is LNHDA and CDR2 is SQIVND (reference sequence). CDR3 size: 12 residues. Trimming cost V 6 bases and J 3 bases, with 6 bases left between them. CDR3 in amino acids: CASSSPNQPQHF. DNA of the CDR3: TGTGCCAGTAGCTCCCCCAATCAGCCCCAGCATTTT.

The V gene is TRBV7-2, the J gene TRBJ2-1, with TRBD2 matching over 9 bases. CDR1 is SGHTA, CDR2 FQGNSA, per germline. The length of the CDR3 is 16 residues. V was pared by 1 base and J by 2 bases, with 3 bases of the junction left unmatched. The CDR3 reads CASSLESSGAYNEQFF. CDR3 nucleotide sequence: TGTGCCAGCAGCTTAGAGTCTAGCGGGGCCTACAATGAGCAGTTCTTC.

This chain uses TRBV9 with TRBJ2-1; D unresolved. CDR1 and CDR2 from the germline V gene are SGDLS and YYNGEE. This CDR3 region has 18 residues. V lost 0 bases and J 0 bases, leaving 16 bases between the germline ends. CDR3 loop: CASSVATSASSSYNEQFF. CDR3 DNA sequence: TGTGCCAGCAGCGTAGCTACGTCAGCGTCGAGCTCCTACAATGAGCAGTTCTTC.

This chain links TRBV27 with TRBJ2-7, with 8 bases matching TRBD2. The CDR3 totals 15 residues. Trimming removed 6 bases from V and 2 bases from J; junction bases left unmatched: 9. Germline loops: CDR1 MNHEY, CDR2 SMNVEV (reference sequence). CDR3 amino acids: CASRHLGGGPYEQYF. The CDR3 nucleotides are TGTGCCAGCAGACATCTCGGGGGGGGGCCCTACGAGCAGTACTTC.

The chain has TRBV2 and TRBJ1-2; D is ambiguous. Per the germline V gene, CDR1 is SNHLY and CDR2 is FYNNEI. The CDR3 spans 12 residues. V lost 8 bases, J lost 3 bases, and 10 bases lay in between. The CDR3 bases are TGTGCCAGCTCGCGGAGGGACTATGGCTACACCTTC. Translation gives CASSRRDYGYTF.